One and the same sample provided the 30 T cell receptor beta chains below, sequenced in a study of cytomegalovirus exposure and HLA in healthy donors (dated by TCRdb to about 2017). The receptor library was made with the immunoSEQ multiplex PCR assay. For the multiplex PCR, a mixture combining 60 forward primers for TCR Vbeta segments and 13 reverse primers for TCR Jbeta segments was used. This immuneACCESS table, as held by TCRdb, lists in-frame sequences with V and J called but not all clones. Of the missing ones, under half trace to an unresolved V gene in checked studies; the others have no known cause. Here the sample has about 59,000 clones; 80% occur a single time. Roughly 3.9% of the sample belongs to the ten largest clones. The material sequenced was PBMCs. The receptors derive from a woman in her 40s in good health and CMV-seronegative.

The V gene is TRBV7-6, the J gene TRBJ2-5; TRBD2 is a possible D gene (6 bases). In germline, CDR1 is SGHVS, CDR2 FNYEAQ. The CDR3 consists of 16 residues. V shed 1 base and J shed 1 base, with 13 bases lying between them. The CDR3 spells CASSLVGGKAQETQYF. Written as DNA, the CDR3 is TGTGCCAGCAGCTTAGTCGGGGGTAAAGCCCAAGAGACCCAGTACTTC.

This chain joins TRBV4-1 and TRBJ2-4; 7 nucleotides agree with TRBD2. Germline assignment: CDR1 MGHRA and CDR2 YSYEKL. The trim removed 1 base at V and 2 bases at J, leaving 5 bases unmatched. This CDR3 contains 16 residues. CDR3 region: CASSQGTGRTKNIQYF. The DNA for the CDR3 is TGCGCCAGCAGCCAAGGGACCGGGAGGACCAAAAACATTCAGTACTTC.

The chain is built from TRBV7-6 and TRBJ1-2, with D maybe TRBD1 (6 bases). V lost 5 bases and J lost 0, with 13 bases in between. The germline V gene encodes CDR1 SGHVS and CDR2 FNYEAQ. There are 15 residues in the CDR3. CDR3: CASSPRTDPNYGYTF. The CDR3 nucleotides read TGTGCCAGCAGCCCCCGGACAGACCCTAACTATGGCTACACCTTC. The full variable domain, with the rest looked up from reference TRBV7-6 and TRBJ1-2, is GAGVSQSPRYKVTKRGQDVALRCDPISGHVSLYWYRQALGQGPEFLTYFNYEAQQDKSGLPNDRFSAERPEGSISTLTIQRTEQRDSAMYRCASSPRTDPNYGYTFGSGTRLTVV.

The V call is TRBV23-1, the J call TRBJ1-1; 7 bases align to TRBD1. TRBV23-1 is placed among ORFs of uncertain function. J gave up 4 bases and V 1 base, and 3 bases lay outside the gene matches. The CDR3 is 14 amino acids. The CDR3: CASSQLPGGTEAFF. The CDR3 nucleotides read TGCGCCAGCAGTCAATTACCAGGGGGCACTGAAGCTTTCTTT.

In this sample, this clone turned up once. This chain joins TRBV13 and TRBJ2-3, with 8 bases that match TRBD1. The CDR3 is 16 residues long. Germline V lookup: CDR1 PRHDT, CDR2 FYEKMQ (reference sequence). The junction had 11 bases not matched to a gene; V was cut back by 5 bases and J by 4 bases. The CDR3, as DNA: TGTGCCAGCAGCCAAGACGGACAGGGTGTACCAGATACGCAGTATTTT. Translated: CASSQDGQGVPDTQYF.

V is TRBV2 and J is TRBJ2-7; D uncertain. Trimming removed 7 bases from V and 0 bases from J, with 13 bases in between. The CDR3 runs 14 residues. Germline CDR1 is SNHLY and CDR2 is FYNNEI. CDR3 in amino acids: CASKDLIDSYEQYF. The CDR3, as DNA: TGTGCCAGCAAAGATCTAATCGACTCCTACGAGCAGTACTTC.

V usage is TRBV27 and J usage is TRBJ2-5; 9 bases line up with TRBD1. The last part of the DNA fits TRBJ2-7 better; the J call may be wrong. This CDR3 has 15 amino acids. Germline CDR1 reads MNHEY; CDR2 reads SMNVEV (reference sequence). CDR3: CASSPRDRAPYEQYF. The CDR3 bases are TGTGCCAGCAGCCCCCGGGACAGGGCGCCCTACGAGCAGTACTTC.

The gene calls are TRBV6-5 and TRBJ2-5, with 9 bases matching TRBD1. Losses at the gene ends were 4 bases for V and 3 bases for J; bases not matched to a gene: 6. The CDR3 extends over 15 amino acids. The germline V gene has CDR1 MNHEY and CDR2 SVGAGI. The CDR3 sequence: CASSSSWTGEETQYF. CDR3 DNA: TGTGCCAGCAGTTCCTCTTGGACAGGGGAAGAGACCCAGTACTTC.

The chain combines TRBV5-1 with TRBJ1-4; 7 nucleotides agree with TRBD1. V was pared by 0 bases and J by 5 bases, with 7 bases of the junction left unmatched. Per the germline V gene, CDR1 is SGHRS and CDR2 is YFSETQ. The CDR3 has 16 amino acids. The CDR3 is CASSLAPQGLNEKLFF. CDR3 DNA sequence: TGCGCCAGCAGCTTGGCCCCACAGGGGTTAAATGAAAAACTGTTTTTT.

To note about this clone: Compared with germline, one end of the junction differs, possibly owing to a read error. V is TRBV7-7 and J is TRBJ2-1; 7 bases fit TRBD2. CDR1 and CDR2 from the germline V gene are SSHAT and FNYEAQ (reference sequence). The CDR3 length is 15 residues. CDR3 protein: CASSLDGRTYNEQFF. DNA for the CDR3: TGTGCTAGCAGCTTAGACGGGAGGACCTACAATGAGCAGTTCTTC.

CDR3 sequence: CSVDRGEGPNEQFF. The CDR3 DNA sequence: TGCAGCGTTGATAGGGGGGAGGGCCCCAATGAGCAGTTCTTC. The rearrangement links TRBV29-1 to TRBJ2-1; perhaps TRBD2 as D (7 bases). The V end was cut by 3 bases, the J end by 6 bases, with 15 bases between. Germline-derived CDR1 and CDR2 are SQVTM and ANQGSEA. The length of the CDR3 is 14 residues.

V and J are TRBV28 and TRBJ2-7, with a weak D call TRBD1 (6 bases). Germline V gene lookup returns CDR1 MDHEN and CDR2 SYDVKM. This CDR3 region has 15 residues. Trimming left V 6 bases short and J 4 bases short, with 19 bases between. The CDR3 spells CASRPTGAYGYEQYF. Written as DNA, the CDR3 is TGTGCCAGCAGGCCGACAGGTGCCTATGGGTACGAGCAGTACTTC.

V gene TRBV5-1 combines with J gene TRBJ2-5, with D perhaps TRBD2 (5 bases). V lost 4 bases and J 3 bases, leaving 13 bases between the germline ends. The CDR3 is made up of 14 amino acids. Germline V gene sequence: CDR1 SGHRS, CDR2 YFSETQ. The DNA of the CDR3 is TGCGCCAGCAGCCCCGGGAATGTTAAAGAGACCCAGTACTTC. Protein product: CASSPGNVKETQYF.

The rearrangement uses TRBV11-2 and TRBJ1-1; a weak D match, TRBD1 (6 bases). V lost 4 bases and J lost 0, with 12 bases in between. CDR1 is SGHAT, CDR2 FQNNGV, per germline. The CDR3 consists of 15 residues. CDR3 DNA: TGTGCCAGCAGCTCCCGGACAGCTATGAACACTGAAGCTTTCTTT. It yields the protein CASSSRTAMNTEAFF.

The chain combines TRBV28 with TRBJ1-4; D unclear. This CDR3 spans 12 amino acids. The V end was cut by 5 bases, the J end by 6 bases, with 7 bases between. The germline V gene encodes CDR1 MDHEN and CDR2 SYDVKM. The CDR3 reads CASSTIYEKLFF. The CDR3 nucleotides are TGTGCCAGCAGTACTATATATGAAAAACTGTTTTTT. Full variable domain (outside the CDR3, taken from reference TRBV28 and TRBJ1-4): DVKVTQSSRYLVKRTGEKVFLECVQDMDHENMFWYRQDPGLGLRLIYFSYDVKMKEKGDIPEGYSVSREKKERFSLILESASTNQTSMYLCASSTIYEKLFFGSGTQLSVL.

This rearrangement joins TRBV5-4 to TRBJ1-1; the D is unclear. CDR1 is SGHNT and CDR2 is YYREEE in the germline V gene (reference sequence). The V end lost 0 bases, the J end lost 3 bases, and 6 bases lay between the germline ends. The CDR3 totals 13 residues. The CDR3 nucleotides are TGTGCCAGCAGCTTGGTTCCGGACACTGAAGCTTTCTTT. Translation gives CASSLVPDTEAFF.

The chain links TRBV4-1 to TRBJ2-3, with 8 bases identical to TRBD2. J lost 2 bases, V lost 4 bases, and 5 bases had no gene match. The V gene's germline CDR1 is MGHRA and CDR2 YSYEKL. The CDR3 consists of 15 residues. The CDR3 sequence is CASSPRTSYTDTQYF. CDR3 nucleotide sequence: TGCGCCAGCAGCCCGCGGACTAGCTACACAGATACGCAGTATTTT.

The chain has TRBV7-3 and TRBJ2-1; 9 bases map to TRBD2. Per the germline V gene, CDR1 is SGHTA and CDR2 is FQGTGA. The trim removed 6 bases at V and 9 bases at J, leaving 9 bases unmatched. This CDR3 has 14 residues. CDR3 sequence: CASRPDGTSTEQFF. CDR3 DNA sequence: TGTGCCAGCAGACCCGATGGGACTAGCACTGAGCAGTTCTTC.

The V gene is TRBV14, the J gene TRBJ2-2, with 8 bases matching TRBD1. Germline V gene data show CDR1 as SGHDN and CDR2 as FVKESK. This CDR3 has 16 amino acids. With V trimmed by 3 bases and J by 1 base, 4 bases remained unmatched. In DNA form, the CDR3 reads TGTGCCAGCAGCCAGCTCGGACAGGGGAACACCGGGGAGCTGTTTTTT. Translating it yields CASSQLGQGNTGELFF.

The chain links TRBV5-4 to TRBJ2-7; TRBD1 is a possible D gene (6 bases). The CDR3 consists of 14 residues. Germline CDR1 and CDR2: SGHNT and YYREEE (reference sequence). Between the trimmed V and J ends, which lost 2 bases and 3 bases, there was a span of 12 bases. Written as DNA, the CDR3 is TGTGCCAGCAGCTTTGGGACAATGGACTACGAGCAGTACTTC. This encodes CASSFGTMDYEQYF.

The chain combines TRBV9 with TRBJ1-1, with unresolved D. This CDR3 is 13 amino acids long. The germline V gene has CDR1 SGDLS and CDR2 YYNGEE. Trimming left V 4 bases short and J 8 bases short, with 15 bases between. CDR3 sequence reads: CASSPREALEAFF. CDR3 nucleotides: TGTGCCAGCAGCCCCCGGGAGGCCCTGGAAGCTTTCTTT.

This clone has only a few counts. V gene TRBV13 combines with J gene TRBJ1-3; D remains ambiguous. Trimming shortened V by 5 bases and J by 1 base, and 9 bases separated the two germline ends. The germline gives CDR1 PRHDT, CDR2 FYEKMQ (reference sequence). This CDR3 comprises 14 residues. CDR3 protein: CASSTTQSGNTIYF. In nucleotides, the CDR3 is TGTGCCAGCAGCACGACACAGTCTGGAAACACCATATATTTT.

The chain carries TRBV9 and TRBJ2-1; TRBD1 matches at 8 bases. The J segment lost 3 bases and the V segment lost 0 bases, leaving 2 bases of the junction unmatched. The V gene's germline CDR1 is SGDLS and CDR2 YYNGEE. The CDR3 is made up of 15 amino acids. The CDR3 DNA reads TGTGCCAGCAGCGTAGGACAGGGGAACTACAATGAGCAGTTCTTC. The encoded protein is CASSVGQGNYNEQFF.

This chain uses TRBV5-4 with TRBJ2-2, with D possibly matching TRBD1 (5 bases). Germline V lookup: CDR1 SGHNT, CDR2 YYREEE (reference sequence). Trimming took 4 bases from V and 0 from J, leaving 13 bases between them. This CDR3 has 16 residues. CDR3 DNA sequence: TGTGCCAGCAGCATCGACAGCCCGACGAACACCGGGGAGCTGTTTTTT. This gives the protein CASSIDSPTNTGELFF.

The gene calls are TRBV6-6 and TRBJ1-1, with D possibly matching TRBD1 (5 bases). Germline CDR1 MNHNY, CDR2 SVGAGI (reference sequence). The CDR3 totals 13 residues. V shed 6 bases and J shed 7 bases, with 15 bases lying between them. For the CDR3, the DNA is TGTGCCAGCAGGGGAGGGACGGCCTATGAAGCTTTCTTT. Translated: CASRGGTAYEAFF.

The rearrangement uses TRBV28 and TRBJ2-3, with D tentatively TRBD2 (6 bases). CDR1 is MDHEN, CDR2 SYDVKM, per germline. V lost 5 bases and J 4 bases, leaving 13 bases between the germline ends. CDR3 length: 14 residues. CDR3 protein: CASSKTGGADTQYF. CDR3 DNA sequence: TGTGCCAGCAGTAAAACAGGAGGGGCAGATACGCAGTATTTT.

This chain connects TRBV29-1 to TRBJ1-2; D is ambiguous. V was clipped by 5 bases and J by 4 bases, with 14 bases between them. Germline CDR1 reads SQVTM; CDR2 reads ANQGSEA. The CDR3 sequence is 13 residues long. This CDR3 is CSVWKDYSYGYTF. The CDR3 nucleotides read TGCAGCGTTTGGAAAGACTATTCCTATGGCTACACCTTC.

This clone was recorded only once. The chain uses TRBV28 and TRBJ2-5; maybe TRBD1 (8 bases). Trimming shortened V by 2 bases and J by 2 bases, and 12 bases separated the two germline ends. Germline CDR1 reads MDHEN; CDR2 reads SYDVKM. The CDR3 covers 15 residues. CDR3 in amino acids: CASSLTGGVQETQYF. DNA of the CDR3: TGTGCCAGCAGTTTAACAGGGGGGGTACAAGAGACCCAGTACTTC.

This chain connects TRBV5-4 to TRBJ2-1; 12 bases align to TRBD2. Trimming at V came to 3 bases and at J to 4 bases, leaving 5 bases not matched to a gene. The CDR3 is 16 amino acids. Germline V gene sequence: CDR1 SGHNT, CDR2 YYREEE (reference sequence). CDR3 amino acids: CASSYPGTSGYNEQFF. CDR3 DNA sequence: TGTGCCAGCAGCTACCCCGGGACTAGCGGGTACAATGAGCAGTTCTTC.

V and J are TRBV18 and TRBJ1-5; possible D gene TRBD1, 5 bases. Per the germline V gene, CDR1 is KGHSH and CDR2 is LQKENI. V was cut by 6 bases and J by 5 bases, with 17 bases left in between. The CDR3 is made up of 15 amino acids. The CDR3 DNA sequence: TGTGCCAGCTCCGAGGGGAGGGTAGGTGATCAGCCCCAGCATTTT. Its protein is CASSEGRVGDQPQHF.